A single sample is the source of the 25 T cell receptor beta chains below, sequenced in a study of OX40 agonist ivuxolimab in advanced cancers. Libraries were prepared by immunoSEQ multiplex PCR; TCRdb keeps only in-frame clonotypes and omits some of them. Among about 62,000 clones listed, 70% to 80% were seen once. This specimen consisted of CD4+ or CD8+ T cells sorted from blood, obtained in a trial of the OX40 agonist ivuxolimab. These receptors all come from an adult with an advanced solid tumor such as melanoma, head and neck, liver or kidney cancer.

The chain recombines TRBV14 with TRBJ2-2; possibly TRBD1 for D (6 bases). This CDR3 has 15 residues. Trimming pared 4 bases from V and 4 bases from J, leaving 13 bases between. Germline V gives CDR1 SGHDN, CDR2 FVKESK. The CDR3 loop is CASSPQGHRTGELFF. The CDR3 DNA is TGTGCCAGCAGCCCCCAGGGACATCGCACCGGGGAGCTGTTTTTT. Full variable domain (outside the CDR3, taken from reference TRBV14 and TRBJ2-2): EAGVTQFPSHSVIEKGQTVTLRCDPISGHDNLYWYRRVMGKEIKFLLHFVKESKQDESGMPNNRFLAERTGGTYSTLKVQPAELEDSGVYFCASSPQGHRTGELFFGEGSRLTVL.

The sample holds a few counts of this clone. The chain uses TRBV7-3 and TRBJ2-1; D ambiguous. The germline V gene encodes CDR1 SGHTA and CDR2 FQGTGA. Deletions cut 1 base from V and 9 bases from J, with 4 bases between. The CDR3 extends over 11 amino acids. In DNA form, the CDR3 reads TGTGCCAGCAGCTTAAACGGTGAGCAGTTCTTC. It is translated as CASSLNGEQFF.

CDR3 residues: CAITRTEDRTYEQYF. The CDR3 nucleotides are TGTGCCATCACCAGAACGGAGGACAGAACCTACGAGCAGTACTTC. The rearrangement uses TRBV10-3 and TRBJ2-7, with D tentatively TRBD1 (6 bases). The CDR3 sequence is 15 residues long. The V gene's germline CDR1 is ENHRY and CDR2 SYGVKD. Trimming left V 7 bases short and J 2 bases short, with 18 bases between.

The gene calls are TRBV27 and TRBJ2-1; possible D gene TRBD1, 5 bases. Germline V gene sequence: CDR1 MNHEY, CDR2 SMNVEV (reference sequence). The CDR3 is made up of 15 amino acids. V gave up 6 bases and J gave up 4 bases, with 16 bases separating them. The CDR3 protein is CASSPGREPYNEQFF. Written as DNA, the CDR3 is TGTGCCAGCAGCCCAGGGCGCGAGCCTTACAATGAGCAGTTCTTC.

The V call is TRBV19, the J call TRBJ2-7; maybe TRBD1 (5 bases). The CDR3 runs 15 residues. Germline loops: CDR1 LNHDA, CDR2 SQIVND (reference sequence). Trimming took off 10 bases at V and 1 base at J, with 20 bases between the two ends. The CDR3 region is CATAPFGARSYEQYF. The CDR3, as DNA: TGTGCCACTGCCCCGTTTGGGGCGAGGTCCTACGAGCAGTACTTC. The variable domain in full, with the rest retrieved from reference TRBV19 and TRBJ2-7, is DGGITQSPKYLFRKEGQNVTLSCEQNLNHDAMYWYRQDPGQGLRLIYYSQIVNDFQKGDIAEGYSVSREKKESFPLTVTSAQKNPTAFYLCATAPFGARSYEQYFGPGTRLTVT.

CDR3 DNA: TGTGCCAGCAGTTTTATCCGGCAGACAGTCAACACTGAAGCTTTCTTT. Translation: CASSFIRQTVNTEAFF. The chain recombines TRBV28 with TRBJ1-1; D might be TRBD1 (5 bases). CDR3 size: 16 residues. Germline V CDR1 and CDR2: MDHEN, SYDVKM. V was clipped by 3 bases and J by 2 bases, with 16 bases between them.

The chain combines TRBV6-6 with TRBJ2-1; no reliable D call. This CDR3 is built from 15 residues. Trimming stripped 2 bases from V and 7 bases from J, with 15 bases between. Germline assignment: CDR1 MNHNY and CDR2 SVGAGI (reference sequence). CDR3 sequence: CASSYGWDEGNEQFF. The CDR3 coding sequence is TGTGCCAGCAGTTACGGGTGGGATGAAGGGAATGAGCAGTTCTTC.

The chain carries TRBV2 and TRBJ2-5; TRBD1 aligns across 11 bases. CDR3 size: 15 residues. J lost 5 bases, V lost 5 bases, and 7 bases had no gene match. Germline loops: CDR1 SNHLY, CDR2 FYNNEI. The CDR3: CASSNGQGAQETQYF. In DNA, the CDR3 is TGTGCCAGCAGTAACGGACAGGGGGCCCAGGAGACCCAGTACTTC.

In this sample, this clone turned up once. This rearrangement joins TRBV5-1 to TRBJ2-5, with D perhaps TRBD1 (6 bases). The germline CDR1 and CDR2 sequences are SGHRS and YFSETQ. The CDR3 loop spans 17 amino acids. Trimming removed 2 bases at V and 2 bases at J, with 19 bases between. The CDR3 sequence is CASSLRGTGTLQETQYF. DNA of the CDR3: TGCGCCAGCAGCTTAAGGGGAACCGGGACACTACAAGAGACCCAGTACTTC.

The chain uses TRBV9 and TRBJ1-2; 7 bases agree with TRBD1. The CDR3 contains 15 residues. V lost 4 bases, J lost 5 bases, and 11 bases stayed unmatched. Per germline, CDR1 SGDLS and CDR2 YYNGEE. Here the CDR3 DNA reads TGTGCCAGCAGCCCTCTCGCAGGGGGATTTTATGGCTACACCTTC. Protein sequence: CASSPLAGGFYGYTF.

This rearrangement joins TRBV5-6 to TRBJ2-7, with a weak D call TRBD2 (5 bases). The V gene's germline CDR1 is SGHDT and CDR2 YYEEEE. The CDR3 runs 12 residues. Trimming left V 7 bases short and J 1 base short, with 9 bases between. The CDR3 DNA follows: TGTGCCAGCGAGGGTCCTTCCTACGAGCAGTACTTC. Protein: CASEGPSYEQYF.

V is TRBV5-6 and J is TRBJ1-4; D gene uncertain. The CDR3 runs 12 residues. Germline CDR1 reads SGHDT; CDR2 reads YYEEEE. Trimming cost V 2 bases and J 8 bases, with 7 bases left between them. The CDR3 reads CASSFLEEKLFF. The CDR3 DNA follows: TGTGCCAGCAGCTTCCTGGAGGAAAAACTGTTTTTT.

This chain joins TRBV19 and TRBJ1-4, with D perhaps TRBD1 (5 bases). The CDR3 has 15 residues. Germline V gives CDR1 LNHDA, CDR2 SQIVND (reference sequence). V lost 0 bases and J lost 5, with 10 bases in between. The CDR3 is CASSIEAGVNEKLFF. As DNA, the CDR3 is TGTGCCAGTAGTATAGAAGCGGGGGTCAATGAAAAACTGTTTTTT.

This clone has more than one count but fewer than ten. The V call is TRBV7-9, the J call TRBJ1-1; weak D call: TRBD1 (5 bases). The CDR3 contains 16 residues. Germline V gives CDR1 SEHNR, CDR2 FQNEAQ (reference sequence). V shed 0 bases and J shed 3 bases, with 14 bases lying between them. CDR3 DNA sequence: TGTGCCAGCAGCTTAGCGCAGGGAGGGCCTGACACTGAAGCTTTCTTT. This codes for CASSLAQGGPDTEAFF.

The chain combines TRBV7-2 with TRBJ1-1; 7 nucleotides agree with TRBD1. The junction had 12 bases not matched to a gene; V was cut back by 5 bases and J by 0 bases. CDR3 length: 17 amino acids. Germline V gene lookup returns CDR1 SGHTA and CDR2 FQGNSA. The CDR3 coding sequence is TGTGCCAGCAGCGGCAGGGGGGGGGCGCTGATGAACACTGAAGCTTTCTTT. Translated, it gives CASSGRGGALMNTEAFF.

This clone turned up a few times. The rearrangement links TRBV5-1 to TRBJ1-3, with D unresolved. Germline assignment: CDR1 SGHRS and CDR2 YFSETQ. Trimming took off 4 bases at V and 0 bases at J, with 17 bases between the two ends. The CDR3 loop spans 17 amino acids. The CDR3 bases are TGCGCCAGCAGCGACGGGCGGCAGGCTGGCTCTGGAAACACCATATATTTT. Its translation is CASSDGRQAGSGNTIYF.

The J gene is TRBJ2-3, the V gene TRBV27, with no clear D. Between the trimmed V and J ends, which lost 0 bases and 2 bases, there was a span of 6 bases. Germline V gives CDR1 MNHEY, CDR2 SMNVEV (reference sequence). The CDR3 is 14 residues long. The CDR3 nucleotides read TGTGCCAGCAGTTTATCGTCTACCACAGATACGCAGTATTTT. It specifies CASSLSSTTDTQYF.

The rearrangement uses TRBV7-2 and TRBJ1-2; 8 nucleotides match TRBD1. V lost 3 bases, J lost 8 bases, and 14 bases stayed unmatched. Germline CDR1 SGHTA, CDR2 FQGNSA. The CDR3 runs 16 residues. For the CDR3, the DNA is TGTGCCAGCAGCTTCCAGTTCTCTCAGGGGGCGCGAGGCTACACCTTC. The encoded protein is CASSFQFSQGARGYTF. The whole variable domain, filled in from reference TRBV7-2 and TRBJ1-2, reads GAGVSQSPSNKVTEKGKDVELRCDPISGHTALYWYRQSLGQGLEFLIYFQGNSAPDKSGLPSDRFSAERTGGSVSTLTIQRTQQEDSAVYLCASSFQFSQGARGYTFGSGTRLTVV.

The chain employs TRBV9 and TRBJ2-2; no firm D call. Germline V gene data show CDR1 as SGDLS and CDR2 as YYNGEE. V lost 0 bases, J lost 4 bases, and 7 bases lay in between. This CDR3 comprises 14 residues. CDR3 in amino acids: CASSVDLVTGELFF. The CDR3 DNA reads TGTGCCAGCAGCGTAGACCTGGTCACCGGGGAGCTGTTTTTT.

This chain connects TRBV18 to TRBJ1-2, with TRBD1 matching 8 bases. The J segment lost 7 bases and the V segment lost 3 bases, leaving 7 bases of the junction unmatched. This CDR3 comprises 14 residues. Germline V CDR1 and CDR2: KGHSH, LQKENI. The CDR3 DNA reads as TGTGCCAGCTCACCGTTGGGACAGGTTATTGGCTACACCTTC. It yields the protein CASSPLGQVIGYTF. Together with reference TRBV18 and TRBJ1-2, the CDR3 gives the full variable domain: NAGVMQNPRHLVRRRGQEARLRCSPMKGHSHVYWYRQLPEEGLKFMVYLQKENIIDESGMPKERFSAEFPKEGPSILRIQQVVRGDSAAYFCASSPLGQVIGYTFGSGTRLTVV.

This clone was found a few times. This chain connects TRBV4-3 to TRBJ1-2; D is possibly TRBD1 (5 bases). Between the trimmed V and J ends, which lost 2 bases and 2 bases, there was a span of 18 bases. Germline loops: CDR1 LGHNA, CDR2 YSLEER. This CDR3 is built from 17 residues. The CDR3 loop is CASSQQWDFGDNYGYTF. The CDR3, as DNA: TGCGCCAGCAGCCAACAGTGGGACTTTGGGGACAACTATGGCTACACCTTC.

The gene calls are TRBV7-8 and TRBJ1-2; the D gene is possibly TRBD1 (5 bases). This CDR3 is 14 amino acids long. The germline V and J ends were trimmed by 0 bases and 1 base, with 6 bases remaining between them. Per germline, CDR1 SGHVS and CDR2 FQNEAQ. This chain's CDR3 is CASSLAQGNYGYTF. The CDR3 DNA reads TGTGCCAGCAGCTTAGCCCAGGGTAACTATGGCTACACCTTC.

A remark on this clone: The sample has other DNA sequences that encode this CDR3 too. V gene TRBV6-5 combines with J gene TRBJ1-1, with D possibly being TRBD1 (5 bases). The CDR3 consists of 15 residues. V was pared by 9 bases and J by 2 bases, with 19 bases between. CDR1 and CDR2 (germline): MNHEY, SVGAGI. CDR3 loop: CASSRGRWGNTEAFF. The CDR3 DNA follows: TGTGCCAGTAGTAGGGGTAGGTGGGGTAACACTGAAGCTTTCTTT.

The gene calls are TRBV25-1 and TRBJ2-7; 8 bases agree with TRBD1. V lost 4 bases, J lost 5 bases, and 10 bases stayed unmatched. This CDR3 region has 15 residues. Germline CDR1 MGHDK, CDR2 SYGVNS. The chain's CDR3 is CASSVTRGHPDEQYF. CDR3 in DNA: TGTGCCAGCAGTGTAACCAGGGGGCACCCGGACGAGCAGTACTTC.

The CDR3 is CASSIGGGPTDTQYF. CDR3 sequence (DNA): TGTGCCAGTAGTATAGGCGGGGGGCCCACAGATACGCAGTATTTT. The chain carries TRBV19 and TRBJ2-3; TRBD2 matches 8 bases. Trimming removed 1 base from V and 2 bases from J; junction bases left unmatched: 2. The germline V gene encodes CDR1 LNHDA and CDR2 SQIVND (reference sequence). This CDR3 has 15 residues.